Listed here are 25 T cell receptor beta chains from one sample, sequenced in a study of metastatic and nonmetastatic thyroid tumors. Using MiXCR, TCRdb reanalyzed the PCR reads. The repertoire holds 7,000 or so clones, with approximately 40% as singletons. Prior to thyroid surgery, none of the patients had received any treatment. Sequencing was done on a sample of tumor tissue. The receptors shown here come from a female donor with papillary thyroid cancer or a benign thyroid nodule (not recorded which). Some clones in this sample may be carry-over from other donors' samples.

This rearrangement joins TRBV29-1 to TRBJ2-1; 8 bases are a match to TRBD1. V shed 5 bases and J 6 bases; nucleotides not matched to a gene: 9. The CDR3 length is 14 residues. Germline lookup yields CDR1 SQVTM and CDR2 ANQGSEA. CDR3 protein: CSVPGRQGSNEQFF. CDR3 coding DNA: TGCAGCGTTCCCGGGAGACAGGGGTCCAATGAGCAGTTCTTC.

This clone has just a few counts. The chain links TRBV6-1 to TRBJ2-3; D gene ambiguous. Germline-derived CDR1 and CDR2 are MNHNS and SASEGT. V was pared by 3 bases and J by 2 bases, with 9 bases between. The CDR3 is 14 amino acids. CDR3 coding DNA: TGTGCCAGCAGTGACCTCGGCGCCACAGATACGCAGTATTTT. Translated: CASSDLGATDTQYF.

The gene calls are TRBV5-1 and TRBJ2-7; 7 nucleotides match TRBD1. This CDR3 region has 15 residues. Germline values: CDR1 SGHRS, CDR2 YFSETQ. J was trimmed by 3 bases and V by 2 bases; bases with no gene match: 8. For the CDR3, the DNA is TGCGCCAGCAGCTTCCAAGGGACAGCCCTCTACGAGCAGTACTTC. Translating gives CASSFQGTALYEQYF.

This clone has only a few counts. The V and J genes are TRBV27 and TRBJ2-7, with D hard to call. V was clipped by 2 bases and J by 6 bases, with 17 bases between them. The CDR3 sequence is 15 residues long. Germline values: CDR1 MNHEY, CDR2 SMNVEV (reference sequence). CDR3 bases: TGTGCCAGCAGTTTACGCATGGAGTGTCGGTTCGAGCAGTACTTC. Translating gives CASSLRMECRFEQYF.

The chain has TRBV15 and TRBJ1-5, with no clear D. The CDR3 loop spans 13 amino acids. The V end was cut by 1 base, the J end by 4 bases, with 5 bases between. Germline V lookup: CDR1 LNHNV, CDR2 YYDKDF (reference sequence). Here the CDR3 reads CATSRGTNQPQHF. The CDR3 DNA reads TGTGCCACCAGCAGAGGCACGAATCAGCCCCAGCATTTT.

V gene TRBV28 combines with J gene TRBJ1-4, with D possibly being TRBD1 (6 bases). V was trimmed by 4 bases and J by 0 bases, leaving 12 bases between them. This CDR3 region has 16 residues. Germline assignment: CDR1 MDHEN and CDR2 SYDVKM. DNA for the CDR3: TGTGCCAGCAGTTCCCTTAGACAGGCAACTAATGAAAAACTGTTTTTT. Translating gives CASSSLRQATNEKLFF.

This clone was observed a few times. The chain carries TRBV7-2 and TRBJ2-1; D is undetermined. The CDR3 has 12 amino acids. Germline V CDR1 and CDR2: SGHTA, FQGNSA. V gave up 1 base and J gave up 3 bases, with 1 base separating them. The CDR3 spells CASSLDYNEQFF. As DNA, the CDR3 is TGTGCCAGCAGCTTAGACTACAATGAGCAGTTCTTC. The full variable domain, completed using reference TRBV7-2 and TRBJ2-1, is GAGVSQSPSNKVTEKGKDVELRCDPISGHTALYWYRQSLGQGLEFLIYFQGNSAPDKSGLPSDRFSAERTGGSVSTLTIQRTQQEDSAVYLCASSLDYNEQFFGPGTRLTVL.

This clone was counted ten times or more. The chain recombines TRBV28 with TRBJ2-4; 7 bases line up with TRBD2. Germline V CDR1 and CDR2: MDHEN, SYDVKM. The CDR3 is 15 residues long. After removal of 5 bases from V and 9 bases from J, the junction contained 13 bases not matched to a gene. CDR3 nucleotide sequence: TGTGCCAGCAGTCCGATCTGGCGGGAGAATCCCATTCAGTACTTC. It codes for CASSPIWRENPIQYF.

The chain recombines TRBV12-5 with TRBJ2-5; TRBD2 agrees at 7 bases. Trimming at V came to 7 bases and at J to 2 bases, leaving 7 bases not matched to a gene. Germline V gives CDR1 LGHNT, CDR2 FRNRAP. CDR3 length: 14 amino acids. As DNA, the CDR3 is TGTGCTAGTGCCATACTAGCGCCGCAAGAGACCCAGTACTTC. Its translation: CASAILAPQETQYF. Looking up the rest from reference TRBV12-5 and TRBJ2-5 gives the full variable domain: DARVTQTPRHKVTEMGQEVTMRCQPILGHNTVFWYRQTMMQGLELLAYFRNRAPLDDSGMPKDRFSAEMPDATLATLKIQPSEPRDSAVYFCASAILAPQETQYFGPGTRLLVL.

In its sample, this clone is medium-sized (0.01 to 0.1%). The chain is built from TRBV27 and TRBJ2-5; the D gene is possibly TRBD1 (5 bases). Trimming pared 2 bases from V and 9 bases from J, leaving 13 bases between. The CDR3 covers 13 residues. Germline V gives CDR1 MNHEY, CDR2 SMNVEV (reference sequence). CDR3 region: CASSLAGHMAQYF. CDR3 DNA: TGTGCCAGCAGTTTAGCAGGGCATATGGCCCAGTACTTC.

This clone was found a few times. This rearrangement joins TRBV6-1 to TRBJ2-1; the match to TRBD2 covers 9 bases. Trimming took 7 bases from V and 7 from J; bases not matched to a gene: 8. Germline CDR1 MNHNS, CDR2 SASEGT. CDR3 length: 14 amino acids. CDR3 amino acids: CASKAGGVSNEQFF. As DNA, the CDR3 is TGTGCCAGCAAGGCGGGAGGGGTTAGTAATGAGCAGTTCTTC.

This clone was observed many times. V and J are TRBV4-2 and TRBJ2-7; 7 nucleotides agree with TRBD1. The ends lost 1 base at V and 1 base at J; junction bases unmatched: 4. Germline lookup yields CDR1 LGHNA and CDR2 YNFKEQ. This CDR3 spans 15 amino acids. The CDR3 nucleotides read TGTGCCAGCAGCCAAGGACAGGGTATTTCCTACGAGCAGTACTTC. This sequence encodes CASSQGQGISYEQYF.

This clone was seen only a few times. This rearrangement joins TRBV27 to TRBJ2-2; the D is unclear. The CDR3 has 13 amino acids. Germline values: CDR1 MNHEY, CDR2 SMNVEV (reference sequence). Trimming pared 4 bases from V and 6 bases from J, leaving 9 bases between. CDR3 loop: CASSSPASGELFF. The CDR3 DNA follows: TGTGCCAGCAGTTCCCCCGCGTCCGGGGAGCTGTTTTTT.

This clone turned up a few times. The chain is built from TRBV6-1 and TRBJ2-1, with D hard to call. V was cut by 4 bases and J by 2 bases, with 12 bases left in between. The V gene's germline CDR1 is MNHNS and CDR2 SASEGT. This CDR3 is built from 15 residues. The CDR3 DNA reads TGTGCCAGCAGTGGCTCGGGCAGAGCCTACAATGAGCAGTTCTTC. Amino acid sequence: CASSGSGRAYNEQFF.

The V gene is TRBV28, the J gene TRBJ2-7, with TRBD2 matching 13 bases. The CDR3 runs to 15 residues. CDR1 and CDR2 from the germline V gene are MDHEN and SYDVKM. With 7 bases clipped from V and 1 base from J, the junction kept 4 bases outside the gene matches. CDR3 DNA sequence: TGTGCCAGCATTTCGACTAGCGGGAGGTCCTACGAGCAGTACTTC. Protein product: CASISTSGRSYEQYF. The full variable domain, in which reference TRBV28 and TRBJ2-7 provide the parts outside the CDR3, is DVKVTQSSRYLVKRTGEKVFLECVQDMDHENMFWYRQDPGLGLRLIYFSYDVKMKEKGDIPEGYSVSREKKERFSLILESASTNQTSMYLCASISTSGRSYEQYFGPGTRLTVT.

The chain couples TRBV28 to TRBJ2-7, with unresolved D. Per germline, CDR1 MDHEN and CDR2 SYDVKM. The V and J ends lost 5 bases and 7 bases respectively, with 9 bases between them. CDR3 length: 11 residues. CDR3 loop: CASSPLTEQYF. DNA of the CDR3: TGTGCCAGCAGTCCTCTTACAGAGCAGTACTTC.

This clone occurred a few times. This chain uses TRBV28 with TRBJ2-5, with a tentative D call TRBD2 (5 bases). V dropped 2 bases and J dropped 5 bases, with 18 bases sitting between them. This CDR3 has 16 amino acids. The V gene's germline CDR1 is MDHEN and CDR2 SYDVKM. CDR3 bases: TGTGCCAGCAGTTTAGAGAGGACGGGGATCGGGGAGACCCAGTACTTC. Protein: CASSLERTGIGETQYF.

CDR3 nucleotide sequence: TGTGCCAGCACGATGCATGGACCCTACGAGCAGTACTTC. It translates to CASTMHGPYEQYF. The rearrangement joins TRBV7-9 to TRBJ2-7; D uncertain. Germline values: CDR1 SEHNR, CDR2 FQNEAQ (reference sequence). This CDR3 region has 13 residues. V lost 7 bases and J 2 bases, leaving 12 bases between the germline ends.

This clone was seen repeatedly, ten times or more. The chain has TRBV6-1 and TRBJ2-5; TRBD2 might be the D (5 bases). This CDR3 comprises 12 residues. V was shortened by 11 bases and J by 4 bases, with 14 bases between the two germline ends. From germline, CDR1 is MNHNS and CDR2 SASEGT. The CDR3 is CASSPGRETQYF. As DNA, the CDR3 is TGTGCCTCCTCCCCGGGGAGAGAGACCCAGTACTTC.

This clone is judged medium-sized. The rearrangement links TRBV15 to TRBJ2-4; 8 nucleotides match TRBD2. Germline CDR1 is LNHNV and CDR2 is YYDKDF (reference sequence). The CDR3 has 14 amino acids. V lost 1 base and J lost 8; bases outside the gene matches: 4. Here the CDR3 DNA reads TGTGCCACCAGCAGAGGGGGACTAGAGGACATTCAGTACTTC. Translation gives CATSRGGLEDIQYF.

This clone was counted only a few times. The J gene is TRBJ1-3, the V gene TRBV6-1; TRBD1 aligns across 8 bases. V lost 6 bases to trimming and J lost 1 base; unmatched junction nucleotides: 8. Germline CDR1 reads MNHNS; CDR2 reads SASEGT. CDR3 length: 16 amino acids. CDR3 DNA sequence: TGTGCCAGCAGGCACATTACAGGGGGTTCTGGAAACACCATATATTTT. Translation gives CASRHITGGSGNTIYF.

The chain recombines TRBV30 with TRBJ1-2; tentative D call: TRBD1 (5 bases). From germline, CDR1 is GTSNPN and CDR2 SVGIG (reference sequence). Trimming shortened V by 3 bases and J by 1 base, and 12 bases separated the two germline ends. This CDR3 has 14 residues. The CDR3, as DNA: TGTGCCTGGAGATTGACAGCAAGTAACTATGGCTACACCTTC. It yields the protein CAWRLTASNYGYTF.

The rearrangement joins TRBV6-1 to TRBJ1-1, with D uncertain. CDR3 length: 14 amino acids. In germline, CDR1 is MNHNS, CDR2 SASEGT. Deletions cut 0 bases from V and 6 bases from J, with 11 bases between. The CDR3 DNA follows: TGTGCCAGCAGTGAAGCGGTTAGGTCGGCTGAAGCTTTCTTT. It encodes CASSEAVRSAEAFF.

This clone has only a few counts. The CDR3 protein is CASRREGGTYEQYF. Written as DNA, the CDR3 is TGTGCCAGCAGGCGAGAAGGGGGGACCTACGAGCAGTACTTC. V and J are TRBV28 and TRBJ2-7; either TRBD1 or TRBD2 may fit D (6 bases each). Trimming pared 6 bases from V and 2 bases from J, leaving 14 bases between. The germline V gene has CDR1 MDHEN and CDR2 SYDVKM. The CDR3 is 14 amino acids.

In the case of this clone: Sequence at one end of the junction differs from germline and may be a read error. The rearrangement joins TRBV5-1 to TRBJ2-7, with a possible D match to TRBD1 (5 bases). In germline, CDR1 is SGHRS, CDR2 YFSETQ. The CDR3 runs to 15 residues. The CDR3 nucleotides are TGCGCCAGCATCTTGAGGCAGGGATTGACCTACGAGCAGTATTTC. Amino acids: CASILRQGLTYEQYF.